This is a list of T cell receptor beta chains from one sample in a study of blood T cell repertoires in COVID-19. Only in-frame clones appear in the TCRdb table, and some are missing; sequencing was by immunoSEQ multiplex PCR. The table includes some 370,000 clones, more than 75% detected once. The sample taken for sequencing was peripheral blood. All receptors come from a woman aged 30 to 39 with COVID-19, enrolled during active disease. CDR3s include the opening cysteine and the closing phenylalanine or tryptophan. Fields, in order: D gene, V gene, J gene, clone size, CDR3 protein, CDR3 DNA. A D gene is named only where the DNA matches it firmly. Clone size is stated in some rows and not others, as once, few, many or a class when expanded.

TRBD2,TRBV30,TRBJ2-2,once,CAWRVGGYAGELFF,TGTGCCTGGAGAGTCGGGGGGTATGCCGGGGAGCTGTTTTTT
TRBD2,TRBV2,TRBJ2-7,NA,CGSVVASGTREQYF,TGTGGCAGCGTGGTCGCTAGCGGGACGAGAGAGCAGTACTTC
NA,TRBV27,TRBJ1-5,NA,CASSRSNQPQHF,TGTGCCAGCTCGAGGAGCAATCAGCCCCAGCATTTT
TRBD2,TRBV12-5,TRBJ2-2,NA,CASGLVAASGGTGELFF,TGTGCTAGTGGTTTGGTGGCTGCCAGCGGGGGCACCGGGGAGCTGTTTTTT
NA,TRBV9,TRBJ1-1,NA,CASSVAGVSTEAFF,TGTGCCAGCAGCGTAGCAGGGGTGAGCACTGAAGCTTTCTTT
NA,TRBV21-1,TRBJ2-7,NA,CASSKAGVYEQYF,TGTGCCAGCAGCAAAGCAGGGGTCTACGAGCAGTACTTC
TRBD2,TRBV11-2,TRBJ2-1,NA,CASRPGRLAGSYNEQFF,TGTGCCAGCAGACCTGGGCGGCTAGCGGGTTCCTACAATGAGCAGTTCTTC
NA,TRBV6-4,TRBJ2-1,NA,CASPAGGTRGQFF,TGTGCCAGCCCCGCCGGGGGAACCCGCGGGCAGTTCTTC
TRBD2,TRBV15,TRBJ2-2,NA,CATSRGLAGGPDTGELFF,TGTGCCACCAGCAGAGGACTAGCGGGAGGGCCTGACACCGGGGAGCTGTTTTTT
NA,TRBV11-2,TRBJ1-3,NA,CASSKGGGNTIYF,TGTGCCAGCAGCAAAGGGGGTGGAAACACCATATATTTT
TRBD2,TRBV28,TRBJ2-1,NA,CASSRRLADYNEQFF,TGTGCCAGCAGTCGGAGACTAGCAGACTACAATGAGCAGTTCTTC
TRBD2,TRBV6-6,TRBJ2-1,NA,CASSYSGGSSYNEQFF,TGTGCCAGCAGTTACTCAGGCGGGAGCTCCTACAATGAGCAGTTCTTC
NA,TRBV21-1,TRBJ2-2,NA,CASSKPDLGELFF,TGTGCCAGCAGCAAACCAGATCTCGGGGAGCTGTTTTTT
TRBD1,TRBV28,TRBJ2-5,NA,CASSPEGAAQETQYF,TGTGCCAGCAGTCCAGAGGGGGCAGCTCAAGAGACCCAGTACTTC
NA,TRBV5-1,TRBJ1-2,NA,CASSPGQGYGYTF,TGCGCCAGCAGCCCGGGACAAGGCTATGGCTACACCTTC
NA,TRBV30,TRBJ2-7,NA,CAWSGQAYEQYF,TGTGCCTGGAGTGGGCAGGCCTACGAGCAGTACTTC
NA,TRBV4-1,TRBJ2-3,NA,CASSQYSKADTQYF,TGCGCCAGCAGCCAGTACTCGAAAGCAGATACGCAGTATTTT
TRBD1,TRBV5-1,TRBJ1-4,NA,CASRALGTVNEKLFF,TGCGCCAGCAGAGCCCTCGGGACAGTTAATGAAAAACTGTTTTTT
TRBD2,TRBV11-2,TRBJ2-6,NA,CASSPRLAGGPGANVLTF,TGTGCCAGCAGCCCCCGGCTAGCGGGAGGCCCTGGGGCCAACGTCCTGACTTTC
NA,TRBV5-1,TRBJ2-7,NA,CASSLDSHEQYF,TGCGCCAGCAGCTTGGACTCGCACGAGCAGTACTTC
NA,TRBV6-1,TRBJ2-7,NA,CASSEARLYEQYF,TGTGCCAGCAGTGAAGCGCGGCTTTACGAGCAGTACTTC
TRBD2,TRBV4-2,TRBJ2-1,NA,CASSQEFGIILTSGPNEQFF,TGTGCCAGCAGCCAAGAGTTCGGTATTATCCTAACTAGCGGACCTAATGAGCAGTTCTTC
TRBD2,TRBV6-2/TRBV6-3,TRBJ2-5,NA,CASSPPGLNQETQYF,TGTGCCAGCAGCCCACCGGGACTAAACCAAGAGACCCAGTACTTC
NA,TRBV4-3,TRBJ1-2,NA,CASSHSSRGYGYTF,TGCGCCAGCAGCCACTCCTCCAGGGGCTATGGCTACACCTTC
TRBD1,TRBV24-1,TRBJ2-3,NA,CATSERTGDTDTQYF,TGTGCCACCAGTGAGCGGACAGGGGACACAGATACGCAGTATTTT
TRBD2,TRBV7-2,TRBJ2-7,NA,CATRSPAGGVYEQYF,TGTGCCACCCGTAGCCCGGCGGGAGGGGTATACGAGCAGTACTTC
TRBD1,TRBV7-9,TRBJ2-7,once,CASSTSGTGYEQYF,TGTGCCAGCAGCACCTCCGGGACAGGGTACGAGCAGTACTTC
TRBD1,TRBV7-6,TRBJ2-3,NA,CASSPAGTGTTDTQYF,TGTGCCAGCAGCCCAGCCGGGACAGGGACCACAGATACGCAGTATTTT
NA,TRBV3-1/TRBV3-2,TRBJ1-2,NA,CASSQGRGYTF,TGTGCCAGCAGCCAAGGGAGGGGCTACACCTTC
TRBD2,TRBV19,TRBJ2-1,NA,CASSPSTSPLGEQFF,TGTGCCAGTAGTCCCTCGACTAGCCCCCTCGGGGAGCAGTTCTTC
TRBD2,TRBV28,TRBJ2-1,NA,CASRLWLAAGNEQFF,TGTGCCAGCAGACTTTGGCTAGCGGCTGGCAATGAGCAGTTCTTC
TRBD2,TRBV7-3,TRBJ2-1,NA,CASSLLAGGTNEQFF,TGTGCCAGCAGCTTACTAGCGGGAGGAACCAATGAGCAGTTCTTC
NA,TRBV11-2,TRBJ1-4,NA,CASSLRGMDEKLFF,TGTGCCAGCAGCTTACGGGGGATGGATGAAAAACTGTTTTTT
TRBD2,TRBV4-2,TRBJ2-2,NA,CASSLEAGTMNTGELFF,TGTGCCAGCAGCCTTGAAGCCGGGACTATGAACACCGGGGAGCTGTTTTTT
TRBD2,TRBV30,TRBJ2-3,NA,CAWSVGRSTDTQYF,TGTGCCTGGAGTGTCGGGAGGTCCACAGATACGCAGTATTTT
TRBD2,TRBV5-1,TRBJ2-3,NA,CASRGLAGGTDTQYF,TGCGCCAGCAGGGGACTAGCGGGAGGGACAGATACGCAGTATTTT
NA,TRBV5-1,TRBJ1-1,NA,CASSWQGRGTEAFF,TGCGCCAGCAGCTGGCAGGGTCGCGGCACTGAAGCTTTCTTT
TRBD1,TRBV28,TRBJ2-7,NA,CASGTGVSEQYF,TGTGCCAGCGGGACAGGGGTATCCGAGCAGTACTTC
TRBD1,TRBV7-8,TRBJ2-2,NA,CASSFGTGRTSELFF,TGTGCCAGCAGCTTCGGGACAGGGAGAACTTCTGAGCTGTTTTTT
NA,TRBV6-2/TRBV6-3,TRBJ1-1,once,CASSRAGPTEAFF,TGTGCCAGCAGTCGGGCAGGGCCCACTGAAGCTTTCTTT
TRBD1,TRBV7-6,TRBJ1-5,NA,CASSWRQGWNQPQHF,TGTGCCAGCAGCTGGAGACAGGGGTGGAATCAGCCCCAGCATTTT
NA,TRBV27,TRBJ1-4,NA,CASSPAGGKLFF,TGTGCCAGCAGCCCCGCCGGGGGAAAACTGTTTTTT
NA,TRBV6-5,TRBJ2-1,NA,CASGEAYNEQFF,TGTGCCAGCGGGGAGGCCTACAATGAGCAGTTCTTC